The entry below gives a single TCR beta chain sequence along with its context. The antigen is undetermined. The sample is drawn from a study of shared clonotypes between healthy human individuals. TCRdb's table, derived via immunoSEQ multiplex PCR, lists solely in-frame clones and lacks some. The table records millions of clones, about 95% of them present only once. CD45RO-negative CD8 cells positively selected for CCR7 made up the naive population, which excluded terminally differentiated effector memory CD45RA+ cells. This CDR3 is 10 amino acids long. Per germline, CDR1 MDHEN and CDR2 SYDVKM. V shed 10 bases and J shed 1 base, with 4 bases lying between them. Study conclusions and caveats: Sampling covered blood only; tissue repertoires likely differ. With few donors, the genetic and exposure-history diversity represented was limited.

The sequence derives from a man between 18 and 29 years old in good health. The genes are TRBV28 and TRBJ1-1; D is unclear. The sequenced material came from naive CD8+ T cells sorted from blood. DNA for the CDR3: TGTGCCACCTCGAACACTGAAGCTTTCTTT. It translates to CATSNTEAFF. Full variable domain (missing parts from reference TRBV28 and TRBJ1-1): DVKVTQSSRYLVKRTGEKVFLECVQDMDHENMFWYRQDPGLGLRLIYFSYDVKMKEKGDIPEGYSVSREKKERFSLILESASTNQTSMYLCATSNTEAFFGQGTRLTVV.